This T cell receptor (beta chain) was captured in a study of cytomegalovirus exposure and HLA in healthy donors. TCRdb's table, derived via immunoSEQ multiplex PCR, lists solely in-frame clones and lacks some. The data show some 150,000 clones, around 90% seen once. This clone has just one count. Trimming left V 5 bases short and J 0 bases short, with 10 bases between. CDR1 SGHTA and CDR2 FQGNSA come from the germline V gene. This CDR3 is built from 15 residues. This chain joins TRBV7-2 and TRBJ1-4; no definite D call. This receptor was identified in a woman between 18 and 30 years old in good health and CMV-seropositive. Sequencing was performed on PBMCs. This chain's CDR3 is CASSLESTTNEKLFF. CDR3 sequence (DNA): TGTGCCAGCAGCCTGGAGTCTACAACTAATGAAAAACTGTTTTTT. Using reference TRBV7-2 and TRBJ1-4 for the parts outside the CDR3, the full variable domain is GAGVSQSPSNKVTEKGKDVELRCDPISGHTALYWYRQSLGQGLEFLIYFQGNSAPDKSGLPSDRFSAERTGGSVSTLTIQRTQQEDSAVYLCASSLESTTNEKLFFGSGTQLSVL.